This TCR beta chain is drawn from a study of CD8 T cells in ankylosing spondylitis. General observations from the study: CD8+ by phenotype, disease-linked clones were relatively rare in peripheral blood. One TCR beta motif, made up of roughly 8 highly homologous variants, appeared characteristic of ankylosing spondylitis blood. Some of the motif variants had earlier been found in reactive arthritis patients' fluid and blood. From matched ankylosing spondylitis synovial fluid, disease-linked clones were reportedly recovered at significantly enriched levels.

The CDR3 length is 14 residues. V was cut by 2 bases and J by 5 bases, with 12 bases left in between. Germline V gene data show CDR1 as KGHSH and CDR2 as LQKENI. Quantitative 5'-RACE with molecular barcodes generated TCR beta libraries. TCRdb used MiXCR to reprocess the 5' RACE reads, holding one entry per CDR3 protein. Of hundreds of thousands of distinct CDR3 sequences in the sample, 12% were seen once. The table lists this clonotype with a few counts. Its antigen is currently unknown. The chain is built from TRBV18 and TRBJ1-2, with D tentatively TRBD1 (6 bases). The source of this sequence is a male donor with ankylosing spondylitis. The sequenced sample consisted of blood, either unsorted or a sorted T cell fraction (not recorded which). CDR3 in amino acids: CASSPWGAEYGYTF. In nucleotides, the CDR3 is TGTGCCAGCTCACCATGGGGGGCAGAATATGGCTACACCTTC. Full variable domain (remainder filled in from reference TRBV18 and TRBJ1-2): NAGVMQNPRHLVRRRGQEARLRCSPMKGHSHVYWYRQLPEEGLKFMVYLQKENIIDESGMPKERFSAEFPKEGPSILRIQQVVRGDSAAYFCASSPWGAEYGYTFGSGTRLTVV.